The 23 T cell receptor beta chains presented below share a single source sample, sequenced in a study of cytomegalovirus exposure and HLA in healthy donors. Vbeta (60) and Jbeta (13) primers were used in the PCR. TCRdb's copy holds only in-frame clones and misses some; the assay was immunoSEQ multiplex PCR. Of 130,000 or so clones detected, 74% appear once; the ten largest clones hold around 6.6%. Source material: PBMCs. Every receptor here comes from a man aged 35 to 55 in good health and CMV-seropositive.

This chain connects TRBV28 to TRBJ1-4, with no clear D. Looked up from germline, CDR1 is MDHEN and CDR2 is SYDVKM. Trimming shortened V by 5 bases and J by 4 bases, and 14 bases separated the two germline ends. This CDR3 has 15 residues. CDR3 residues: CASSPTGSYNEKLFF. The DNA for the CDR3 is TGTGCCAGCAGTCCTACGGGATCTTATAATGAAAAACTGTTTTTT.

The chain employs TRBV30 and TRBJ2-7, with no clear D. The germline gives CDR1 GTSNPN, CDR2 SVGIG (reference sequence). The length of the CDR3 is 13 residues. Trimming cost V 2 bases and J 3 bases, with 11 bases left between them. The CDR3 region has the DNA TGTGCCTGGAGTCTACGACTTAGCTACGAGCAGTACTTC. Encoded protein: CAWSLRLSYEQYF.

The chain uses TRBV4-2 and TRBJ1-1; D is unclear. CDR1 and CDR2 (germline): LGHNA, YNFKEQ. This CDR3 is built from 16 residues. Trimming removed 2 bases at V and 3 bases at J, with 16 bases between. As DNA, the CDR3 is TGTGCCAGCAGCCAAACCCGCGAGCGGGGTGACACTGAAGCTTTCTTT. Translating it yields CASSQTRERGDTEAFF.

The sample holds one count of this clone. The chain joins TRBV10-1 to TRBJ2-5; possible D gene TRBD1, 7 bases. The J call may not be correct, given that the DNA end is closer to TRBJ2-7. Germline assignment: CDR1 WNHNN and CDR2 SYGVQD (reference sequence). The CDR3 is made up of 14 amino acids. The CDR3 nucleotides are TGCGCCAGGACCGCCAGGGGGGAGAACTACGAGCAGTACTTC. As protein: CARTARGENYEQYF.

The chain is built from TRBV14 and TRBJ2-3; 7 bases map to TRBD2. V was clipped by 1 base and J by 2 bases; unmatched bases: 3. This CDR3 has 15 residues. The germline V gene has CDR1 SGHDN and CDR2 FVKESK. CDR3 amino acids: CASSQASGNTDTQYF. As DNA, the CDR3 is TGTGCCAGCAGCCAAGCTAGCGGAAACACAGATACGCAGTATTTT.

This chain links TRBV7-6 with TRBJ1-1; 9 bases fit TRBD1. Germline lookup yields CDR1 SGHVS and CDR2 FNYEAQ. The CDR3 covers 13 residues. The trim removed 4 bases at V and 3 bases at J, leaving 0 bases unmatched. The CDR3 sequence: CASSWDRDTEAFF. CDR3 DNA sequence: TGTGCCAGCAGCTGGGACAGGGACACTGAAGCTTTCTTT.

The chain combines TRBV13 with TRBJ2-3, with 8 bases matching TRBD2. CDR3 size: 16 residues. Germline CDR1 reads PRHDT; CDR2 reads FYEKMQ (reference sequence). Trimming removed 5 bases from V and 5 bases from J; junction bases left unmatched: 12. The DNA for the CDR3 is TGTGCCAGCAGCCGAACGGGAGGGAGGGCCAGAGATACGCAGTATTTT. This sequence encodes CASSRTGGRARDTQYF.

This rearrangement joins TRBV6-1 to TRBJ1-5, with a possible D match to TRBD1 (6 bases). Germline V gene sequence: CDR1 MNHNS, CDR2 SASEGT. With 5 bases removed from V and 7 bases from J, the gap between germline ends came to 15 bases. The CDR3 extends over 14 amino acids. The CDR3: CASSYRGGGQPQHF. CDR3 bases: TGTGCCAGCAGTTATCGAGGGGGTGGACAGCCCCAGCATTTT.

V usage is TRBV5-4 and J usage is TRBJ1-1; 7 bases agree with TRBD1. Germline assignment: CDR1 SGHNT and CDR2 YYREEE (reference sequence). V lost 4 bases to trimming and J lost 4 bases; unmatched junction nucleotides: 7. This CDR3 is 14 amino acids long. This CDR3 reads CASSHDRAGTEAFF. CDR3 sequence (DNA): TGTGCCAGCAGCCATGACAGGGCGGGCACTGAAGCTTTCTTT.

The genes are TRBV7-2 and TRBJ1-2, with a possible D match to TRBD1 (6 bases). In germline, CDR1 is SGHTA, CDR2 FQGNSA. This CDR3 contains 15 residues. Deletions cut 1 base from V and 5 bases from J, with 14 bases between. The CDR3 sequence: CASSLVQGPRYGYTF. The CDR3 coding sequence is TGTGCCAGCAGCTTAGTTCAGGGGCCGCGGTATGGCTACACCTTC. Full variable domain (outside the CDR3, taken from reference TRBV7-2 and TRBJ1-2): GAGVSQSPSNKVTEKGKDVELRCDPISGHTALYWYRQSLGQGLEFLIYFQGNSAPDKSGLPSDRFSAERTGGSVSTLTIQRTQQEDSAVYLCASSLVQGPRYGYTFGSGTRLTVV.

The chain combines TRBV29-1 with TRBJ1-1, with D maybe TRBD1 (5 bases). The CDR3 runs 19 residues. Germline values: CDR1 SQVTM, CDR2 ANQGSEA. Trimming shortened V by 1 base and J by 5 bases, and 29 bases separated the two germline ends. The CDR3: CSVEGEVGTGRTWGTEAFF. DNA for the CDR3: TGCAGCGTTGAAGGCGAAGTAGGTACAGGAAGAACCTGGGGAACTGAAGCTTTCTTT.

The rearrangement links TRBV7-9 to TRBJ1-5; D not resolved. Germline V lookup: CDR1 SEHNR, CDR2 FQNEAQ (reference sequence). The CDR3 sequence is 12 residues long. With 9 bases removed from V and 2 bases from J, the gap between germline ends came to 8 bases. This CDR3 is CASGQGNQPQHF. DNA for the CDR3: TGTGCCAGTGGTCAGGGCAATCAGCCCCAGCATTTT. Together with reference TRBV7-9 and TRBJ1-5, the CDR3 gives the full variable domain: DTGVSQNPRHKITKRGQNVTFRCDPISEHNRLYWYRQTLGQGPEFLTYFQNEAQLEKSRLLSDRFSAERPKGSFSTLEIQRTEQGDSAMYLCASGQGNQPQHFGDGTRLSIL.

The V call is TRBV2, the J call TRBJ1-2; 11 nucleotides match TRBD1. V was clipped by 6 bases and J by 4 bases; unmatched bases: 1. There are 13 residues in the CDR3. Germline lookup yields CDR1 SNHLY and CDR2 FYNNEI. The CDR3 DNA sequence: TGTGCCAGCAGCGGGACAGGGGGCTATGGCTACACCTTC. This encodes CASSGTGGYGYTF.

Only a few counts were recorded for this clone. The genes are TRBV5-8 and TRBJ1-1; D perhaps matches TRBD1 (6 bases). The CDR3 sequence is 16 residues long. V was pared by 3 bases and J by 3 bases, with 18 bases between. Germline lookup yields CDR1 SGHTS and CDR2 YDEGEE. CDR3 in DNA: TGTGCCAGCAGCTGGGGGCCCAGGGGAGACGACACTGAAGCTTTCTTT. This codes for CASSWGPRGDDTEAFF.

The chain uses TRBV6-5 and TRBJ2-5; TRBD1 matches 8 bases. This CDR3 has 14 residues. CDR1 MNHEY and CDR2 SVGAGI come from the germline V gene. The junction had 2 bases not matched to a gene; V was cut back by 1 base and J by 4 bases. CDR3 sequence reads: CASSYWDRRETQYF. In nucleotides, the CDR3 is TGTGCCAGCAGTTACTGGGACAGGAGAGAGACCCAGTACTTC.

The chain is built from TRBV7-9 and TRBJ2-7; D perhaps matches TRBD1 (5 bases). The CDR3 is 18 residues long. V was clipped by 1 base and J by 0 bases, with 19 bases between them. Germline CDR1 is SEHNR and CDR2 is FQNEAQ (reference sequence). CDR3 DNA sequence: TGTGCCAGCAGCTTAGTTCAAGGGATGTCCAGGGTCTCCTACGAGCAGTACTTC. Translation: CASSLVQGMSRVSYEQYF.

This clone turned up a few times. The V and J genes are TRBV5-1 and TRBJ2-5; 9 nucleotides agree with TRBD1. The CDR3 length is 16 residues. V shed 1 base and J 5 bases; nucleotides not matched to a gene: 9. Germline V gives CDR1 SGHRS, CDR2 YFSETQ. For the CDR3, the DNA is TGCGCCAGCAGCTTGAGTGGGACAGGGCGTGTGGAGACCCAGTACTTC. This sequence encodes CASSLSGTGRVETQYF.

Remarks on this clone: Germline is not matched at one junction end, which may reflect a read error. The V gene is TRBV7-7, the J gene TRBJ2-1, with 12 bases matching TRBD1. The CDR3 runs 15 residues. Germline CDR1 reads SSHAT; CDR2 reads FNYEAQ (reference sequence). The CDR3, as DNA: TGTGCTAGCAGCTCCGGGACAGGGGGCAACAATGAGCAGTTCTTC. Its translation: CASSSGTGGNNEQFF.

The J gene is TRBJ1-5, the V gene TRBV19; 8 bases agree with TRBD1. V dropped 5 bases and J dropped 3; count of bases not matched to a gene: 6. Germline CDR1 is LNHDA and CDR2 is SQIVND (reference sequence). The CDR3 is 15 amino acids. The CDR3 DNA reads as TGTGCCAGTAGTCCGGGACAGGCCAACAATCAGCCCCAGCATTTT. Its protein is CASSPGQANNQPQHF.

The rearrangement uses TRBV5-1 and TRBJ2-2; D is unclear. The CDR3 is 14 residues long. CDR1 is SGHRS, CDR2 YFSETQ, per germline. V lost 3 bases and J 3 bases, leaving 9 bases between the germline ends. CDR3 bases: TGCGCCAGCAGCTCCGGTTCGGACACCGGGGAGCTGTTTTTT. Amino acids: CASSSGSDTGELFF.

This clone was detected a few times. Other nucleotide sequences from this sample produce the same CDR3. CDR3 DNA: TGTGCCAGCAGTTTGGGGGGGCCCCCCTACGAGCAGTACTTC. Amino acid sequence: CASSLGGPPYEQYF. The rearrangement links TRBV28 to TRBJ2-7; D is perhaps TRBD2 (7 bases). The V gene lost 3 bases and the J gene lost 2 bases, with 11 bases spanning the gap. Per the germline V gene, CDR1 is MDHEN and CDR2 is SYDVKM. The CDR3 length is 14 residues.

This clone was seen a few times. This chain connects TRBV5-6 to TRBJ2-3; D might be TRBD2 (5 bases). The CDR3 covers 15 residues. Germline V gives CDR1 SGHDT, CDR2 YYEEEE. V was cut by 2 bases and J by 2 bases, with 12 bases left in between. The CDR3, as DNA: TGTGCCAGCAGCTTCCTAAGCGGAAACACAGATACGCAGTATTTT. It specifies CASSFLSGNTDTQYF. The complete variable domain, with remaining parts taken from reference TRBV5-6 and TRBJ2-3, reads DAGVTQSPTHLIKTRGQQVTLRCSPKSGHDTVSWYQQALGQGPQFIFQYYEEEERQRGNFPDRFSGHQFPNYSSELNVNALLLGDSALYLCASSFLSGNTDTQYFGPGTRLTVL.

This clone showed up just a few times. The chain links TRBV13 to TRBJ1-1; D is unresolved. CDR1 is PRHDT and CDR2 is FYEKMQ in the germline V gene (reference sequence). CDR3 length equals 15 residues. Trimming shortened V by 4 bases and J by 3 bases, and 15 bases separated the two germline ends. The CDR3 is CASSSREGSDTEAFF. The CDR3 DNA sequence: TGTGCCAGCAGCTCTCGGGAGGGCTCAGACACTGAAGCTTTCTTT.